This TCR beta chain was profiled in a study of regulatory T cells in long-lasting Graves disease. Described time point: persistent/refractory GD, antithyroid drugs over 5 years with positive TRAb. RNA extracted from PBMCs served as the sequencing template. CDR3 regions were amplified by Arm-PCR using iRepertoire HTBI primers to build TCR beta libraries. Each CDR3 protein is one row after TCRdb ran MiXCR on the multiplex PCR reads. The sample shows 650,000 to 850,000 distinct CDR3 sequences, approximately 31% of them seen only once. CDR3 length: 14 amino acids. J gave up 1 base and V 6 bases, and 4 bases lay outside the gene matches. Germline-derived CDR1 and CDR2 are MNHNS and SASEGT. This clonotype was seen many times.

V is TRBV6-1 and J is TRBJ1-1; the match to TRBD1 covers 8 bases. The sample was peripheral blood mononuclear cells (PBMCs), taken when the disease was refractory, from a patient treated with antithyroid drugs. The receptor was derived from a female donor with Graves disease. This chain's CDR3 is CASRPTGGNTEAFF. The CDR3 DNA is TGTGCCAGCAGACCAACAGGGGGGAACACTGAAGCTTTCTTT.